One sample yielded the 17 T cell receptor beta chains listed below, sequenced in a study of blood T cell repertoires in COVID-19. Sequencing was performed with immunoSEQ multiplex PCR; in TCRdb, only in-frame clones are kept and a portion is missing. The sample holds more than 150,000 clones, 60% to 80% seen once. The sequenced material came from peripheral blood. Every receptor here comes from a woman aged 70-85 years with acute or convalescent COVID-19.

This clone appeared once. The chain couples TRBV9 to TRBJ2-7; D unresolved. The CDR3 loop spans 14 amino acids. Looked up from germline, CDR1 is SGDLS and CDR2 is YYNGEE. V was cut by 0 bases and J by 0 bases, with 7 bases left in between. CDR3 coding DNA: TGTGCCAGCAGCGTAGATCCTCTCTCCTACGAGCAGTACTTC. It codes for CASSVDPLSYEQYF.

This clone was seen just once. The chain couples TRBV9 to TRBJ1-1; D call uncertain. CDR1 is SGDLS and CDR2 is YYNGEE in the germline V gene. The germline V and J ends were trimmed by 2 bases and 4 bases, with 9 bases remaining between them. The CDR3 is 13 residues long. CDR3 in amino acids: CASSVESGTEAFF. In DNA, the CDR3 is TGTGCCAGCAGCGTTGAGTCGGGCACTGAAGCTTTCTTT.

The rearrangement links TRBV3-1 (or the pseudogene TRBV3-2) to TRBJ1-5; no reliable D call. The CDR3 is 14 residues long. Deletions cut 0 bases from V and 2 bases from J, with 5 bases between. Germline V gene data show CDR1 as LGHDT and CDR2 as YNNKEL (reference sequence). The CDR3 here is CASSQESGNQPQHF. The CDR3 DNA is TGTGCCAGCAGCCAAGAATCGGGCAATCAGCCCCAGCATTTT.

This clone has a handful of counts. The rearrangement uses TRBV2 and TRBJ2-7, with a weak D call TRBD2 (6 bases). V was shortened by 4 bases and J by 3 bases, with 19 bases between the two germline ends. Germline CDR1 and CDR2: SNHLY and FYNNEI. This CDR3 is built from 16 residues. CDR3 coding DNA: TGTGCCAGCAGTGTAGCAAGGGTCCTGGGAGGCTACGAGCAGTACTTC. Its translation: CASSVARVLGGYEQYF.

The V call is TRBV10-3, the J call TRBJ2-3, with D uncertain. Germline lookup yields CDR1 ENHRY and CDR2 SYGVKD. Trimming took off 0 bases at V and 0 bases at J, with 10 bases between the two ends. The CDR3 length is 16 residues. The CDR3 DNA follows: TGTGCCATCAGTGAGTCCCCTAGGTCTAGCACAGATACGCAGTATTTT. It is translated as CAISESPRSSTDTQYF.

In DNA, the CDR3 is TGTGCCAGCAGCTTAGAGGTAGGACTAGCGGTGGAGGATACGCAGTATTTT. It is translated as CASSLEVGLAVEDTQYF. The rearrangement uses TRBV7-2 and TRBJ2-3, with 10 bases aligning to TRBD2. Germline lookup yields CDR1 SGHTA and CDR2 FQGNSA. V shed 1 base, J shed 6 bases, and the junction held 10 bases outside the gene matches. There are 17 residues in the CDR3.

V is TRBV18 and J is TRBJ1-2; TRBD1 agrees at 8 bases. The CDR3 loop spans 15 amino acids. From germline, CDR1 is KGHSH and CDR2 LQKENI. With 0 bases clipped from V and 5 bases from J, the junction kept 5 bases outside the gene matches. The CDR3 reads CASSPPEGQVYGYTF. The CDR3 nucleotides read TGTGCCAGCTCACCACCGGAGGGACAGGTTTATGGCTACACCTTC.

The sample holds one count of this clone. This chain connects TRBV7-2 to TRBJ1-5; 9 nucleotides agree with TRBD1. The V and J ends lost 5 bases and 3 bases, in that order; junction bases with no gene match: 11. Germline V CDR1 and CDR2: SGHTA, FQGNSA. The CDR3 totals 17 residues. In DNA, the CDR3 is TGTGCCAGCAGCCCTACGAGAGGACAGGGGCCCAATCAGCCCCAGCATTTT. Translating gives CASSPTRGQGPNQPQHF.

The chain has TRBV6-1 and TRBJ1-4; D unresolved. The CDR3 contains 14 residues. Trimming took 1 base from V and 3 from J, leaving 6 bases between them. Germline V gene sequence: CDR1 MNHNS, CDR2 SASEGT. DNA of the CDR3: TGTGCCAGCAGTGAAGGAAACTCTAATGAAAAACTGTTTTTT. Translating gives CASSEGNSNEKLFF.

This chain links TRBV6-2 or TRBV6-3 with TRBJ2-4; weak D call: TRBD2 (6 bases). Trimming took 5 bases from V and 8 from J, leaving 13 bases between them. Germline V gives CDR1 MNHEY, CDR2 SVGEGT. This CDR3 spans 13 amino acids. For the CDR3, the DNA is TGTGCCAGCAGTCCCCCGGGAGCTTACATTCAGTACTTC. It encodes CASSPPGAYIQYF.

This clone has only one observation. The rearrangement uses TRBV2 and TRBJ2-7; D is uncertain. Germline values: CDR1 SNHLY, CDR2 FYNNEI. Trimming shortened V by 5 bases and J by 7 bases, and 15 bases separated the two germline ends. The CDR3 spans 13 residues. CDR3 coding DNA: TGTGCCAGCAGTCCTCCCCCCCGGTGGGAGCAGTACTTC. It yields the protein CASSPPPRWEQYF.

As DNA, the CDR3 is TGTGCCAGCAGCCAAGATCCATTAGGAGGCGCCATTCAGTACTTC. Amino acids: CASSQDPLGGAIQYF. This chain joins TRBV3-1 (or the pseudogene TRBV3-2) and TRBJ2-4; D possibly corresponds to TRBD2 (5 bases). V was clipped by 0 bases and J by 9 bases, with 15 bases between them. CDR1 is LGHDT and CDR2 is YNNKEL in the germline V gene (reference sequence). This CDR3 contains 15 residues.

This rearrangement joins TRBV10-3 to TRBJ1-1; tentatively, D is TRBD1 (6 bases). Trimming pared 6 bases from V and 1 base from J, leaving 12 bases between. The CDR3 has 14 residues. Germline loops: CDR1 ENHRY, CDR2 SYGVKD. Here the CDR3 reads CAISRGPQNTEAFF. The CDR3 DNA reads TGTGCCATCAGCAGGGGTCCCCAGAACACTGAAGCTTTCTTT.

This rearrangement joins TRBV19 to TRBJ1-2; weak D call: TRBD1 (5 bases). Between the trimmed V and J ends, which lost 5 bases and 10 bases, there was a span of 20 bases. CDR1 and CDR2 from the germline V gene are LNHDA and SQIVND (reference sequence). This CDR3 is 14 amino acids long. The CDR3 region is CASSSTFGAPNYTF. The CDR3 nucleotides read TGTGCCAGTAGTTCCACCTTTGGGGCGCCCAACTACACCTTC.

This chain links TRBV29-1 with TRBJ2-7; maybe TRBD2 (7 bases). CDR1 SQVTM and CDR2 ANQGSEA come from the germline V gene. This CDR3 spans 14 amino acids. The V and J ends lost 4 bases and 3 bases respectively, with 16 bases between them. CDR3 region: CSVGRGGSYYEQYF. In nucleotides, the CDR3 is TGCAGCGTTGGAAGGGGGGGCAGTTACTACGAGCAGTACTTC.

This clone showed up just once. J is TRBJ2-3 and V is TRBV6-2 or TRBV6-3; 15 positions match TRBD2. Germline V gene lookup returns CDR1 MNHEY and CDR2 SVGEGT. The CDR3 is made up of 14 amino acids. Trimming removed 5 bases from V and 8 bases from J; junction bases left unmatched: 2. In DNA form, the CDR3 reads TGTGCCAGCAGTCTGGGACTAGCGGGAGGTACGCAGTATTTT. Protein sequence: CASSLGLAGGTQYF.

The rearrangement links TRBV2 to TRBJ2-5; TRBD2 matches 14 bases. V lost 7 bases and J lost 5; bases outside the gene matches: 9. Germline CDR1 reads SNHLY; CDR2 reads FYNNEI. There are 16 residues in the CDR3. The CDR3 loop reads CASNAGTSGRRETQYF. The CDR3 region has the DNA TGTGCCAGCAATGCCGGGACTAGCGGGAGACGGGAGACCCAGTACTTC.